One sample yielded the 22 T cell receptor beta chains listed below, sequenced in a study of blood T cells in healthy people across ages. A sample-barcoded 5' primer and a J-beta primer mix were used in a second PCR of about 7 to 12 cycles. TCRdb ran MiXCR on the 5' RACE reads and lists one entry per CDR3 protein. The sample shows roughly 500,000 distinct CDR3 sequences, 25% to 30% of them seen only once. Sequenced sample: blood. Every receptor here comes from a woman aged 70-85 years in good health.

V is TRBV20-1 and J is TRBJ2-7, with D tentatively TRBD1 (5 bases). Germline V CDR1 and CDR2: DFQATT, SNEGSKA (reference sequence). The germline V and J ends were trimmed by 3 bases and 3 bases, with 12 bases remaining between them. The CDR3 has 13 residues. The chain's CDR3 is CSASSRGLYEQYF. The CDR3 nucleotides read TGCAGTGCTAGTTCTAGGGGCCTCTACGAGCAGTACTTC.

The CDR3 here is CASSYSSRGAEKLFF. Here the CDR3 DNA reads TGTGCCAGCAGTTACTCCAGCAGGGGCGCTGAAAAACTGTTTTTT. The J gene is TRBJ1-4, the V gene TRBV6-5; D perhaps matches TRBD1 (6 bases). Germline V gene lookup returns CDR1 MNHEY and CDR2 SVGAGI. V lost 0 bases to trimming and J lost 7 bases, with 12 bases between them. The CDR3 runs to 15 residues.

The CDR3, as DNA: TGTGCCAGCAGTGAACCCGGCAGCGGGAGTAAGTACGAGCAGTACTTC. Translated: CASSEPGSGSKYEQYF. The chain is built from TRBV6-1 and TRBJ2-7; TRBD2 matches at 8 bases. CDR3 length: 16 residues. Per germline, CDR1 MNHNS and CDR2 SASEGT. The junction had 10 bases not matched to a gene; V was cut back by 2 bases and J by 4 bases.

V gene TRBV3-1 combines with J gene TRBJ2-1; 7 nucleotides line up with TRBD1. Germline loops: CDR1 LGHDT, CDR2 YNNKEL (reference sequence). This CDR3 spans 12 amino acids. With 4 bases clipped from V and 10 bases from J, the junction kept 4 bases outside the gene matches. DNA for the CDR3: TGTGCCAGCAGCCCTACAGGGGAGGAGCAGTTCTTC. Translation gives CASSPTGEEQFF.

In its sample, this clonotype was seen a few times. V gene TRBV18 combines with J gene TRBJ2-2, with 11 bases identical to TRBD2. Germline V gene sequence: CDR1 KGHSH, CDR2 LQKENI. This CDR3 region has 16 residues. Unmatched junction bases numbered 3, after V lost 5 bases and J lost 1 base. The CDR3: CASSAGLAGNTGELFF. CDR3 coding DNA: TGTGCCAGCTCAGCAGGACTAGCGGGGAACACCGGGGAGCTGTTTTTT.

V and J are TRBV6-2 or TRBV6-3 and TRBJ1-4, with D possibly TRBD1 on 5 matching bases. The CDR3 has 15 amino acids. The ends were cut back, 5 bases at V and 4 bases at J, with 14 bases in the middle. Germline-derived CDR1 and CDR2 are MNHEY and SVGEGT. The CDR3 is CASSRPGTLNEKLFF. The CDR3 bases are TGTGCCAGCAGTCGACCCGGGACCCTTAATGAAAAACTGTTTTTT.

The chain uses TRBV20-1 and TRBJ1-2; D possibly corresponds to TRBD1 (6 bases). Trimming stripped 7 bases from V and 5 bases from J, with 14 bases between. The CDR3 totals 12 residues. Germline V gene sequence: CDR1 DFQATT, CDR2 SNEGSKA (reference sequence). The CDR3 region is CSVRDNRYGYTF. CDR3 in DNA: TGCAGTGTTAGGGACAATCGGTATGGCTACACCTTC.

This clonotype has more than one count but fewer than ten. This chain links TRBV5-1 with TRBJ2-5, with D maybe TRBD2 (7 bases). Germline loops: CDR1 SGHRS, CDR2 YFSETQ. The CDR3 spans 13 residues. The V end was cut by 5 bases, the J end by 2 bases, with 10 bases between. The CDR3 here is CASRQGGQETQYF. As DNA, the CDR3 is TGCGCCAGCAGACAGGGAGGGCAAGAGACCCAGTACTTC.

This clonotype showed up just a few times. The junction differs from germline at one of its ends, possibly a read error. The rearrangement uses TRBV7-6 and TRBJ1-2; no clear D. CDR3 length: 14 residues. CDR1 SGHVS and CDR2 FNYEAQ come from the germline V gene. DNA of the CDR3: TGTGCCTGCAGCCCGGCGGGGTTTGGGGAGACATACACCTTC. Translating it yields CACSPAGFGETYTF.

This clonotype was counted a few times. V is TRBV20-1 and J is TRBJ2-7; D may match TRBD1 or TRBD2 (5 bases each). The V end lost 0 bases, the J end lost 2 bases, and 14 bases lay between the germline ends. Germline-derived CDR1 and CDR2 are DFQATT and SNEGSKA (reference sequence). The length of the CDR3 is 15 residues. The CDR3 DNA reads TGCAGTGCTAGAGATGGGACCCTATCAACCTACGAGCAGTACTTC. This codes for CSARDGTLSTYEQYF.

This clonotype has just a few counts. The chain combines TRBV10-3 with TRBJ1-3, with TRBD1 as a possible D gene (6 bases). V was trimmed by 7 bases and J by 0 bases, leaving 16 bases between them. Germline values: CDR1 ENHRY, CDR2 SYGVKD. This CDR3 is built from 16 residues. CDR3: CAITDGQLLSGNTIYF. CDR3 nucleotide sequence: TGTGCCATCACTGATGGACAGCTACTCTCTGGAAACACCATATATTTT.

Only a few counts were recorded for this clonotype. The V gene is TRBV7-2, the J gene TRBJ2-5, with 12 bases aligning to TRBD2. V lost 5 bases to trimming and J lost 1 base; unmatched junction nucleotides: 14. This CDR3 has 19 residues. Germline assignment: CDR1 SGHTA and CDR2 FQGNSA. The CDR3, as DNA: TGTGCCAGCAGCGGATCACGAACTAGCGGGGGGCCCCCCCAAGAGACCCAGTACTTC. It specifies CASSGSRTSGGPPQETQYF.

Only a few counts were recorded for this clonotype. The chain is built from TRBV19 and TRBJ2-5; TRBD1 aligns across 7 bases. Germline CDR1 and CDR2: LNHDA and SQIVND (reference sequence). V shed 7 bases, J shed 2 bases, and the junction held 13 bases outside the gene matches. The CDR3 is 16 residues long. The CDR3 bases are TGTGCCAGTACTACTCTATTACAGGGGATACAAGAGACCCAGTACTTC. Amino acids: CASTTLLQGIQETQYF.

This clonotype was observed once. The gene calls are TRBV7-9 and TRBJ2-5; D gene uncertain. Looked up from germline, CDR1 is SEHNR and CDR2 is FQNEAQ (reference sequence). Trimming removed 5 bases from V and 5 bases from J, with 21 bases in between. The CDR3 sequence is 16 residues long. This CDR3 is CASSDPPLVSQETQYF. CDR3 bases: TGTGCCAGCAGCGATCCTCCCCTAGTGTCCCAGGAGACCCAGTACTTC.

This clonotype has just a few counts. The chain links TRBV4-1 to TRBJ2-5; 7 bases match TRBD2. With the DNA end fitting TRBJ2-1 better, the J assignment may be wrong. The CDR3 length is 16 residues. Looked up from germline, CDR1 is MGHRA and CDR2 is YSYEKL. The CDR3: CASSPKLARGTNEQFF. In DNA, the CDR3 is TGCGCCAGCAGCCCAAAACTAGCGCGGGGGACCAATGAGCAGTTCTTC.

A few counts support this clonotype. CDR3 nucleotides: TGCGCCAGCAGAATGCAACAGGGGAGGAACACTGAAGCTTTCTTT. Its translation is CASRMQQGRNTEAFF. The chain links TRBV5-1 to TRBJ1-1, with TRBD1 matching 7 bases. The CDR3 is 15 amino acids. Germline CDR1 is SGHRS and CDR2 is YFSETQ. With V trimmed by 5 bases and J by 1 base, 8 bases remained unmatched.

This clonotype has a handful of counts. The V and J genes are TRBV20-1 and TRBJ2-5, with 10 bases aligning to TRBD1. Germline assignment: CDR1 DFQATT and CDR2 SNEGSKA (reference sequence). The V segment lost 4 bases and the J segment 1 base; nucleotides outside the gene matches: 6. The CDR3 totals 15 residues. CDR3 sequence: CSATDRGRSQETQYF. The CDR3 DNA follows: TGCAGTGCTACCGACAGGGGGCGATCCCAAGAGACCCAGTACTTC.

V is TRBV6-2 or TRBV6-3 and J is TRBJ2-1, with D tentatively TRBD2 (7 bases). Germline CDR1 and CDR2: MNHEY and SVGEGT. The V end lost 5 bases, the J end lost 5 bases, and 13 bases lay between the germline ends. CDR3 length: 14 residues. This CDR3 is CASSMGGAHNEQFF. The DNA for the CDR3 is TGTGCCAGCAGTATGGGGGGGGCCCACAATGAGCAGTTCTTC.

The chain links TRBV9 to TRBJ2-5; the D is unclear. CDR1 and CDR2 from the germline V gene are SGDLS and YYNGEE. The germline V and J ends were trimmed by 0 bases and 5 bases, with 8 bases remaining between them. CDR3 length: 13 residues. The CDR3 region has the DNA TGTGCCAGCAGCGTAGCCCCCCAGGAGACCCAGTACTTC. As protein: CASSVAPQETQYF.

This sequence joins TRBV11-3 and TRBJ1-2, with D possibly being TRBD1 (5 bases). Germline V gene sequence: CDR1 SGHNT, CDR2 YENEEA. This CDR3 comprises 14 residues. Trimming left V 2 bases short and J 0 bases short, with 7 bases between. The CDR3 loop is CASSLKGTNYGYTF. DNA for the CDR3: TGTGCCAGCAGCTTAAAGGGGACTAACTATGGCTACACCTTC.

In its sample, this clonotype was seen a few times. V and J are TRBV7-9 and TRBJ2-5; tentatively, D is TRBD1 (5 bases). The tail of the sequence fits TRBJ2-1 better, so the J call may be wrong. This CDR3 has 14 amino acids. CDR1 and CDR2 (germline): SEHNR, FQNEAQ (reference sequence). The chain's CDR3 is CASSQVSGRNEQFF. The CDR3 coding sequence is TGTGCCAGCAGCCAGGTTTCAGGGCGCAATGAGCAGTTCTTC.

This chain connects TRBV11-1 to TRBJ2-7, with D maybe TRBD2 (5 bases). The CDR3 has 15 amino acids. Germline CDR1 and CDR2: SGHAT and FQDESV (reference sequence). Deletions cut 2 bases from V and 6 bases from J, with 17 bases between. CDR3 nucleotide sequence: TGTGCCAGCAGCTTAAGAAGTTCCCAGAGCGGCGAGCAGTACTTC. This codes for CASSLRSSQSGEQYF.